This is a list of T cell receptor beta chains from one sample in a study of early T cells in non-severe SARS-CoV-2 infection. MiXCR was run by TCRdb on the 5' RACE reads, yielding one entry per CDR3 protein. The sample has tens of thousands of distinct CDR3 sequences, approximately 6.2% seen once. The specimen was whole blood. The source of these receptors is an adult who was a healthcare worker with PCR-confirmed SARS-CoV-2 infection or an uninfected control (not recorded which). CDR3s include the opening cysteine and the closing phenylalanine or tryptophan. Each record gives: CDR3 length, V gene, D gene, clone size, J gene, CDR3 protein, CDR3 DNA. D genes are given only for firm matches. Clone size, where shown, is once, few, many, or a class for clones that have expanded.

cdr3_length: 17
v_call: TRBV4-3
d_call: TRBD2
clone_size: few
j_call: TRBJ2-2
cdr3_aa: CASSQLAGASNTGELFF
cdr3_nt: TGCGCCAGCAGCCAACTAGCGGGGGCTTCGAACACCGGGGAGCTGTTTTTT

cdr3_length: 14
v_call: TRBV28
d_call: .
clone_size: medium-sized
j_call: TRBJ2-2
cdr3_aa: CASSLSSAAGELFF
cdr3_nt: TGTGCCAGCAGTTTATCCTCAGCCGCCGGGGAGCTGTTTTTT

cdr3_length: 13
v_call: TRBV6-1
d_call: .
clone_size: .
j_call: TRBJ2-3
cdr3_aa: CASSPSRSDTQYF
cdr3_nt: TGTGCCAGCAGTCCGTCCAGATCAGATACGCAGTATTTT

cdr3_length: 17
v_call: TRBV20-1
d_call: TRBD2
clone_size: many
j_call: TRBJ2-1
cdr3_aa: CSARYHSGGPLGNEQFF
cdr3_nt: TGCAGTGCTAGATACCATAGCGGGGGGCCGCTAGGGAATGAGCAGTTCTTC

cdr3_length: 17
v_call: TRBV4-2
d_call: TRBD1
clone_size: many
j_call: TRBJ2-2
cdr3_aa: CASSRSPRQGEAGELFF
cdr3_nt: TGTGCCAGCAGCCGAAGCCCCCGACAGGGAGAAGCCGGGGAGCTGTTTTTT

cdr3_length: 14
v_call: TRBV29-1
d_call: .
clone_size: many
j_call: TRBJ2-7
cdr3_aa: CSVALPGASRWRAF
cdr3_nt: TGCAGCGTCGCCCTTCCGGGGGCCTCGAGGTGGAGAGCCTTC

cdr3_length: 14
v_call: TRBV4-3
d_call: .
clone_size: many
j_call: TRBJ1-2
cdr3_aa: CASSRSNIDHGYTF
cdr3_nt: TGCGCCAGCAGCCGAAGCAACATTGATCATGGCTACACCTTC

cdr3_length: 14
v_call: TRBV7-2
d_call: TRBD1
clone_size: .
j_call: TRBJ1-2
cdr3_aa: CASSLGDREGGYTF
cdr3_nt: TGTGCCAGCAGCTTAGGGGACAGGGAGGGTGGCTACACCTTC

cdr3_length: 11
v_call: TRBV23-1
d_call: .
clone_size: many
j_call: TRBJ2-5
cdr3_aa: CASSQMAESYF
cdr3_nt: TGCGCCAGCAGTCAAATGGCAGAATCGTACTTC

cdr3_length: 14
v_call: TRBV29-1
d_call: .
clone_size: many
j_call: TRBJ2-5
cdr3_aa: CSVDFDSNQETQYF
cdr3_nt: TGCAGCGTTGACTTTGACAGCAACCAAGAGACCCAGTACTTC

cdr3_length: 14
v_call: TRBV7-9
d_call: TRBD1
clone_size: many
j_call: TRBJ2-7
cdr3_aa: CASSSRQGIYEQYF
cdr3_nt: TGTGCCAGCAGCTCGAGACAGGGGATCTACGAGCAGTACTTC